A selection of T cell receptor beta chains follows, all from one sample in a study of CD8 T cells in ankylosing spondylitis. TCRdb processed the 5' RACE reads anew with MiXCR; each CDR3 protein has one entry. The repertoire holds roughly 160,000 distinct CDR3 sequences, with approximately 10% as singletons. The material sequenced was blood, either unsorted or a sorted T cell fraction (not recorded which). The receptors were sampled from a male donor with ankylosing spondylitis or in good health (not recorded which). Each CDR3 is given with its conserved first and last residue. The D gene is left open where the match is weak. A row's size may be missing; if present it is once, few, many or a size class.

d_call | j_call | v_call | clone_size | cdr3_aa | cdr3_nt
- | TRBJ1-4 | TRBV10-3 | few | CAISESTQGGEKLFF | TGTGCCATCAGTGAGTCGACCCAAGGGGGTGAAAAACTGTTTTTT
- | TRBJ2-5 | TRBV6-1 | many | CASSRTGRETQYF | TGTGCCAGCAGCCGAACAGGGAGGGAGACCCAGTACTTC
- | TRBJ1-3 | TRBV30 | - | CAWSVRGTGNTIYF | TGTGCCTGGAGTGTACGGGGAACTGGAAACACCATATATTTT
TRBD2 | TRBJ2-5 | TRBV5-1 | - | CASSFGLAGHRAETQYF | TGCGCCAGCAGCTTCGGACTAGCGGGGCATCGGGCAGAGACCCAGTACTTC
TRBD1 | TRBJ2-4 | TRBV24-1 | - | CATSADRGSAKNIQYF | TGTGCCACCAGCGCTGACAGGGGATCGGCCAAAAACATTCAGTACTTC
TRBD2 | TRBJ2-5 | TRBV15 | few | CATSTRSGGQETQYF | TGTGCCACCAGCACCCGGTCCGGGGGGCAAGAGACCCAGTACTTC
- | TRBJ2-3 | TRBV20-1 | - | CSATRGDGSDTQYF | TGCAGTGCCACTAGAGGGGATGGGTCAGATACGCAGTATTTT
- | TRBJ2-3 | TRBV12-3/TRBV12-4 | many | CASILRQSISGTDTQYF | TGTGCCAGCATCCTGAGACAGTCTATCAGCGGCACAGATACGCAGTATTTT
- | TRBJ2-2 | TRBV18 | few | CASSSAGKTGELFF | TGTGCCAGCTCATCAGCCGGGAAAACCGGGGAGCTGTTTTTT
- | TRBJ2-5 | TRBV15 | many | CATSRVTGSRGTQYF | TGTGCCACCAGCAGAGTAACAGGGTCTCGGGGGACCCAGTACTTC
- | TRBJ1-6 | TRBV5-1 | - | CASSLTRGRDSPLHF | TGCGCCAGCAGCTTGACTCGGGGGAGAGATTCACCCCTCCACTTT
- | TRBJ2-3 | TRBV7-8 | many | CASSPGQGGDTQYF | TGTGCCAGCAGCCCAGGACAGGGAGGGGATACGCAGTATTTT
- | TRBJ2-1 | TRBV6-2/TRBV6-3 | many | CASIGDTVNEQFF | TGTGCCAGCATTGGGGACACTGTTAATGAGCAGTTCTTC
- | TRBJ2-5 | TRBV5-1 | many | CASSFGAGLKETQYF | TGCGCCAGCTCTTTTGGAGCGGGTTTAAAAGAGACCCAGTACTTC
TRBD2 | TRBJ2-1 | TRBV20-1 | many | CSATPGTSIGEQFF | TGCAGTGCCACGCCCGGGACTAGCATCGGTGAGCAGTTCTTC
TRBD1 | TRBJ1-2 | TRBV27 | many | CASSFEGGAKGGYTF | TGTGCCAGCAGTTTCGAAGGGGGCGCTAAAGGTGGCTACACCTTC
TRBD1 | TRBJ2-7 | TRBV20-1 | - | CSANPATGTGVYEQYF | TGCAGTGCCAACCCCGCGACCGGGACAGGAGTTTACGAGCAGTACTTC
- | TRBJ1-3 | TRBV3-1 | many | CASSQFDSGSGNTIYF | TGTGCCAGCAGCCAATTCGACAGTGGCTCTGGAAACACCATATATTTT
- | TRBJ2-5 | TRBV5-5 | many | CGPRREETQYF | TGTGGGCCGCGACGGGAAGAGACCCAGTACTTC
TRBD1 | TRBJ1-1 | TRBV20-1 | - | CSAREPGTAEAFF | TGCAGTGCTAGAGAACCGGGGACAGCCGAAGCTTTCTTT
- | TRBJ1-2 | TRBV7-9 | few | CASSLESVYGYTF | TGTGCCAGCAGCTTAGAGTCAGTCTATGGCTACACCTTC
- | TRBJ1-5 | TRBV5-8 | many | CASSFLNQPQHF | TGTGCCAGCAGCTTCCTTAATCAGCCCCAGCATTTT
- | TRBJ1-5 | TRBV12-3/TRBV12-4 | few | CASRALGDQPQHF | TGTGCCAGCAGGGCTTTGGGGGATCAGCCCCAGCATTTT
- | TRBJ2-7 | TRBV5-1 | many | CASSPTSSYEQYF | TGCGCCAGCAGTCCCACCAGCTCCTACGAGCAGTACTTC
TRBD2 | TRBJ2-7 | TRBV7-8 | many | CASSLGGGGITYEQYF | TGTGCCAGCAGCTTAGGGGGCGGGGGTATCACCTACGAGCAGTACTTC
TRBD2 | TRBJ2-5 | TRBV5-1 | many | CASSPLSGGETQYF | TGCGCCAGCAGCCCCTTGAGCGGGGGAGAGACCCAGTACTTC
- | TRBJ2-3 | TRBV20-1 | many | CSARVRRASTDTQYF | TGCAGTGCTAGAGTACGGCGGGCTAGCACAGATACGCAGTATTTT
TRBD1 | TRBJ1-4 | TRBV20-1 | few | CSARAGGRTGLLGEEKLFF | TGCAGTGCTAGAGCGGGCGGTAGGACAGGGCTTCTGGGCGAAGAAAAACTGTTTTTT
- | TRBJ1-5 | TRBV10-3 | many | CAISDPRRGFNQPQHF | TGTGCCATCAGTGACCCGAGGAGAGGTTTCAATCAGCCCCAGCATTTT
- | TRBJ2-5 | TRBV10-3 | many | CAISDGVGETQYF | TGTGCCATCAGTGACGGGGTTGGAGAGACCCAGTACTTC
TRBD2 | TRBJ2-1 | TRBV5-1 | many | CASSSYSGSSYNEQFF | TGCGCCAGCAGCTCCTACAGCGGGAGCTCCTACAATGAGCAGTTCTTC
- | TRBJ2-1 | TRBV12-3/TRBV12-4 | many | CASSFWGGGDNEQFF | TGTGCCAGCAGTTTTTGGGGTGGGGGTGACAATGAGCAGTTCTTC
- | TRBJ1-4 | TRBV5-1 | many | CASSLIDTTTNEKLFF | TGCGCCAGCAGCTTGATAGATACCACAACTAATGAAAAACTGTTTTTT
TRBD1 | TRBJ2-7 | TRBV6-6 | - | CASRPGQNYEQYF | TGTGCCAGCAGACCGGGACAGAACTACGAGCAGTACTTC
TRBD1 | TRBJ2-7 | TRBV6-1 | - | CASSASGTGNEQYF | TGTGCCAGCAGCGCGTCCGGGACAGGGAACGAGCAGTACTTC
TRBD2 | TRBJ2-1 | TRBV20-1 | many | CSARDTGLAGVEQFF | TGCAGTGCTAGAGATACCGGACTAGCGGGAGTCGAGCAGTTCTTC